Reported below is one TCR beta chain. Its antigen is still unknown. Additional DNA sequences in this sample encode the identical CDR3. This specimen belongs to a study of beta chain features in type 1 diabetes. Of the isolated RNA, all was reverse transcribed, and so the sequenced material was expressed TCRB transcripts. Some clones are missing from TCRdb's copy, which holds only in-frame ones; the method was immunoSEQ multiplex PCR. The data contain under 450,000 clones, approximately 14% of them singletons. J was trimmed by 5 bases and V by 2 bases; bases with no gene match: 3. The CDR3 sequence is 14 residues long. CDR1 is SGDLS and CDR2 is YYNGEE in the germline V gene. Findings and limits, study-wide: Short templates might get an advantage during PCR, and this would be equal in patients and controls. Type 1 diabetes patients had VDJ junctions that carried fewer insertions and more deletions.

The clonotype was recovered from a young man in good health. Sequencing input: naive CD4+ T cells from blood. The chain has TRBV9 and TRBJ2-2, with TRBD2 matching over 7 bases. The CDR3 region is CASSVGGSTGELFF. The CDR3, as DNA: TGTGCCAGCAGCGTGGGCGGGAGTACCGGGGAGCTGTTTTTT.